One and the same sample provided the 13 T cell receptor beta chains below, sequenced in a study of cytomegalovirus exposure and HLA in healthy donors. In the PCR, 60 Vbeta and 13 Jbeta primers were used. The data were produced by immunoSEQ multiplex PCR, yet TCRdb's version contains in-frame clones alone and is incomplete. Of 160,000 or so clones detected, 81% appear once; the ten largest clones hold approximately 13%. Material: PBMCs. The origin of the receptors is a woman in her forties or fifties in good health and CMV-seronegative.

The chain combines TRBV5-1 with TRBJ1-5; 7 bases fit TRBD1. CDR3 size: 15 residues. With V trimmed by 0 bases and J by 7 bases, 7 bases remained unmatched. Germline V gene data show CDR1 as SGHRS and CDR2 as YFSETQ. The CDR3 sequence is CASSLDTGDGQPQHF. Here the CDR3 DNA reads TGCGCCAGCAGCTTGGATACAGGGGACGGCCAGCCCCAGCATTTT.

The chain couples TRBV19 to TRBJ2-1, with D perhaps matching TRBD2 (7 bases). Germline lookup yields CDR1 LNHDA and CDR2 SQIVND (reference sequence). This CDR3 region has 16 residues. V was clipped by 2 bases and J by 2 bases, with 13 bases between them. DNA for the CDR3: TGTGCCAGTAGTATAAAGGGGGGGCTTACCTACAATGAGCAGTTCTTC. Translated: CASSIKGGLTYNEQFF.

This clone has more than one count but fewer than ten. The chain couples TRBV28 to TRBJ2-3; D might be TRBD1 (6 bases). Trimming took 4 bases from V and 0 from J, leaving 11 bases between them. Germline loops: CDR1 MDHEN, CDR2 SYDVKM. The CDR3 is 15 amino acids. The CDR3 spells CASSSRDKSTDTQYF. CDR3 DNA sequence: TGTGCCAGCAGTTCCCGGGACAAGAGCACAGATACGCAGTATTTT. Complete variable domain (other parts from reference TRBV28 and TRBJ2-3): DVKVTQSSRYLVKRTGEKVFLECVQDMDHENMFWYRQDPGLGLRLIYFSYDVKMKEKGDIPEGYSVSREKKERFSLILESASTNQTSMYLCASSSRDKSTDTQYFGPGTRLTVL.

This sequence joins TRBV4-2 and TRBJ2-7, with TRBD2 identical over 8 bases. The germline gives CDR1 LGHNA, CDR2 YNFKEQ. The CDR3 runs to 14 residues. Trimming took 1 base from V and 5 from J; bases not matched to a gene: 4. The CDR3 spells CASSQAGGPDEQYF. The CDR3 nucleotides are TGTGCCAGCAGCCAAGCGGGAGGGCCAGACGAGCAGTACTTC.

The chain combines TRBV11-2 with TRBJ1-2; D not resolved. V was clipped by 6 bases and J by 5 bases, with 19 bases between them. The germline CDR1 and CDR2 sequences are SGHAT and FQNNGV. The CDR3 extends over 15 amino acids. Written as DNA, the CDR3 is TGTGCCAGCAGAACCCTGGGGAAATCGGGATATGGCTACACCTTC. Protein: CASRTLGKSGYGYTF.

There are a few counts of this clone. The V gene is TRBV21-1, the J gene TRBJ1-5; the table's TRBD1 call for D was not verified on the DNA. TRBV21-1 corresponds to a pseudogene. The length of the CDR3 is 15 residues. CDR3 nucleotide sequence: TGTGCCAGCCCGGGACAGGGATATGGCAATCAGCCCCAGCATTTT. Translated, it gives CASPGQGYGNQPQHF.

V is TRBV18 and J is TRBJ2-3, with 9 bases that match TRBD1. Per the germline V gene, CDR1 is KGHSH and CDR2 is LQKENI. The CDR3 runs to 17 residues. Trimming cost V 3 bases and J 0 bases; bases outside gene matches: 7. The CDR3 DNA reads as TGTGCCAGCTCACCCTACGGGGACAGGGTTAGCACAGATACGCAGTATTTT. It is translated as CASSPYGDRVSTDTQYF.

The gene calls are TRBV6-1 and TRBJ2-1; 14 bases line up with TRBD2. Germline V gives CDR1 MNHNS, CDR2 SASEGT. The CDR3 extends over 15 amino acids. The V segment lost 8 bases and the J segment 7 bases; nucleotides outside the gene matches: 7. CDR3 protein: CASGVTSGGANEQFF. The CDR3 DNA is TGTGCCAGCGGGGTGACTAGCGGGGGGGCTAATGAGCAGTTCTTC.

The chain carries TRBV4-1 and TRBJ2-7; 8 nucleotides line up with TRBD2. This CDR3 comprises 15 residues. J was trimmed by 2 bases and V by 3 bases; bases with no gene match: 6. Germline V CDR1 and CDR2: MGHRA, YSYEKL. In nucleotides, the CDR3 is TGCGCCAGCAGCCAGGTTCTAGCGGGTCCCTACGAGCAGTACTTC. Protein product: CASSQVLAGPYEQYF.

V and J are TRBV6-1 and TRBJ2-6; no reliable D call. V shed 5 bases and J shed 0 bases, with 8 bases lying between them. The CDR3 contains 15 residues. Germline V lookup: CDR1 MNHNS, CDR2 SASEGT. CDR3 coding DNA: TGTGCCAGCAGTCCCTCCTTCTCTGGGGCCAACGTCCTGACTTTC. It specifies CASSPSFSGANVLTF.

The chain employs TRBV5-1 and TRBJ2-3; perhaps TRBD2 as D (5 bases). The germline V gene encodes CDR1 SGHRS and CDR2 YFSETQ. Trimming took off 0 bases at V and 4 bases at J, with 9 bases between the two ends. The CDR3 is made up of 14 amino acids. The CDR3: CASSLGAGADTQYF. In DNA, the CDR3 is TGCGCCAGCAGCTTGGGGGCCGGGGCAGATACGCAGTATTTT.

The rearrangement uses TRBV7-9 and TRBJ1-1; TRBD1 might be the D (6 bases). The germline V gene has CDR1 SEHNR and CDR2 FQNEAQ (reference sequence). The CDR3 has 15 amino acids. Trimming cost V 1 base and J 1 base, with 10 bases left between them. The DNA of the CDR3 is TGTGCCAGCAGCTTAGGGGACACGAGGAACACTGAAGCTTTCTTT. Translation: CASSLGDTRNTEAFF.

The chain carries TRBV7-9 and TRBJ2-4; the D is unclear. V was shortened by 1 base and J by 1 base, with 8 bases between the two germline ends. Germline V gives CDR1 SEHNR, CDR2 FQNEAQ (reference sequence). The CDR3 covers 15 residues. CDR3 residues: CASSLVPEAKNIQYF. The CDR3 nucleotides are TGTGCCAGCAGCTTAGTTCCGGAGGCCAAAAACATTCAGTACTTC.